The present entry profiles one TCR beta chain with its context. The sample comes from a study of OX40 agonist ivuxolimab in advanced cancers. In germline, CDR1 is ENHRY, CDR2 SYGVKD. After removal of 7 bases from V and 2 bases from J, the junction contained 9 bases not matched to a gene. This CDR3 has 16 residues. Method: immunoSEQ multiplex PCR; TCRdb's copy keeps in-frame clones and lacks some. The sample lists 80,000 to 100,000 clones, 88% occurring once. This sequence was found in an adult with an advanced solid tumor such as melanoma, head and neck, liver or kidney cancer. This specimen consisted of CD4+ or CD8+ T cells sorted from blood, obtained in a trial of the OX40 agonist ivuxolimab. The chain joins TRBV10-3 to TRBJ2-2, with 8 bases fitting TRBD2. In DNA, the CDR3 is TGTGCCATCAAAGGCGCAAGCGGGAGTAACACCGGGGAGCTGTTTTTT. Translation gives CAIKGASGSNTGELFF.